The T cell receptor (beta chain) under discussion was sequenced for a study of blood T cells in healthy people across ages. Study context: About one barcoded beta molecule per two T cells was the capture yield of template switching.

Then a second PCR, running about 6 to 12 cycles, was carried out with a sample-barcoded 5' primer and a J-beta primer mix. In TCRdb, the 5' RACE reads were re-called with MiXCR into one record per CDR3 protein. The sample holds about 1.5 million distinct CDR3 sequences, 40% to 50% seen once. Findings and limits, study-wide: In these data, TCR beta diversity tracked strongly with naive T cell percentage. The unsorted PBMCs prevented any conclusive comparison of naive versus antigen-experienced cells.

CDR3 size: 16 residues. Germline CDR1 is DFQATT and CDR2 is SNEGSKA (reference sequence). Trimming cost V 3 bases and J 8 bases, with 20 bases left between them. Each sample gave at least 6 million isolated PBMCs. This clonotype was detected only once. Its target is unknown. The chain carries TRBV20-1 and TRBJ1-6; tentative D call: TRBD1 (5 bases). The receptor comes from a young woman in good health. The sequenced material came from blood. CDR3 residues: CSASRNPGGNDSPLHF. The CDR3, as DNA: TGCAGTGCTAGCCGCAACCCCGGGGGTAACGATTCACCCCTCCACTTT.